This T cell receptor beta chain stems from a study of blood T cell repertoires in COVID-19. Study-level background: COVID-19 samples from acute and convalescent phases originated in the United States, Italy and Spain.

TCRdb's table, derived via immunoSEQ multiplex PCR, lists solely in-frame clones and lacks some. The data show about 250,000 clones, with roughly 90% seen just once and 3% held by the top ten. This CDR3 spans 15 amino acids. The V gene's germline CDR1 is SGDLS and CDR2 YYNGEE. V lost 4 bases to trimming and J lost 4 bases, with 15 bases between them. This chain links TRBV9 with TRBJ2-1; D gene uncertain. This clonotype was obtained from a woman between 50 and 59 years old who had recovered from COVID-19. The specimen was PBMCs or T cells enriched from blood (not recorded which). The CDR3 DNA follows: TGTGCCAGCAGCCCCCGCTCCGGTCCTTACAATGAGCAGTTCTTC. It specifies CASSPRSGPYNEQFF.